This entry concerns a single T cell receptor (beta chain). Original methodology: Reference gene primer amplification in the assay estimated nucleated cell counts. Produced via immunoSEQ multiplex PCR; TCRdb's table is partial and in-frame only. From that table come the V and J calls and clone size; the DNA was used to work out D and trimming. The data hold 70,000 or so clones, with about 88% observed a single time. This entry is derived from a study of blood T cell repertoires in COVID-19. On the study more broadly: There were acute and convalescent COVID-19 samples, and they came from the United States, Italy and Spain. T cells, B-cell-depleted T cells, or PBMCs provided the cDNA or gDNA that served as material.

The germline CDR1 and CDR2 sequences are SGHTA and FQGNSA. The CDR3 totals 14 residues. V trimming: 3 bases; J trimming: 4 bases; junction bases outside the gene matches: 1. The gene calls are TRBV7-2 and TRBJ2-3, with 10 bases aligning to TRBD1. The receptor was isolated from a man between 65 and 85 years old with active COVID-19. The sequencing sample was made of peripheral blood. The CDR3 coding sequence is TGTGCCAGCAGCTTGGGACAGGGGCCAGATACGCAGTATTTT. Translated, it gives CASSLGQGPDTQYF.